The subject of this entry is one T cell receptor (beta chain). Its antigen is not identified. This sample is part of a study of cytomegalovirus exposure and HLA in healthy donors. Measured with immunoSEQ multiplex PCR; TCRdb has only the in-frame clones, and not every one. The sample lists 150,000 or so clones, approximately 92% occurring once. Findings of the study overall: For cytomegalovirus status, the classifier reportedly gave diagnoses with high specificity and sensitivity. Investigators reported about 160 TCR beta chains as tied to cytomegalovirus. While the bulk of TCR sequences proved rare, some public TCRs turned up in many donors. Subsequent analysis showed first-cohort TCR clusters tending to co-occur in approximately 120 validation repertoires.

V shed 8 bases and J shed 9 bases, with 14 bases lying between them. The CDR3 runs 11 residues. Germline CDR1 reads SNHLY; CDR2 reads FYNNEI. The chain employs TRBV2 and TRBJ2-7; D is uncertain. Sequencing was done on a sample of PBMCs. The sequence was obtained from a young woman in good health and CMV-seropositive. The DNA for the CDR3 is TGTGCCAGCGGGCCCCCTCTGGGGCAGTACTTC. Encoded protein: CASGPPLGQYF.